The 32 T cell receptor beta chains reported below all come from one sample, sequenced in a study of cytomegalovirus exposure and HLA in healthy donors. Primers included in the PCR were 60 Vbeta and 13 Jbeta primers. Repertoires were generated with immunoSEQ multiplex PCR, while TCRdb's copy carries only in-frame clones and drops some. The data contain about 93,000 clones, roughly four fifths of them seen just once; the ten biggest clones take up approximately 3.8%. The sequencing input was PBMCs. The receptors were sampled from a middle-aged man in good health and CMV-seronegative.

This chain uses TRBV27 with TRBJ2-7; 9 bases are a match to TRBD2. The CDR3 contains 15 residues. Germline CDR1 is MNHEY and CDR2 is SMNVEV (reference sequence). J gave up 6 bases and V 6 bases, and 12 bases lay outside the gene matches. The CDR3 here is CASRSAPAGGREQYF. CDR3 DNA sequence: TGTGCCAGCAGGTCCGCCCCAGCGGGAGGTCGCGAGCAGTACTTC.

V is TRBV6-5 and J is TRBJ1-5; D not certain. CDR1 and CDR2 (germline): MNHEY, SVGAGI. The V and J ends lost 3 bases and 2 bases respectively, with 8 bases between them. This CDR3 is built from 14 residues. In DNA form, the CDR3 reads TGTGCCAGCAGTTATTCGATAGGCAATCAGCCCCAGCATTTT. Protein product: CASSYSIGNQPQHF.

V and J are TRBV11-3 and TRBJ2-2; 7 bases map to TRBD1. V shed 8 bases and J 0 bases; nucleotides not matched to a gene: 3. There are 14 residues in the CDR3. Germline V gene lookup returns CDR1 SGHNT and CDR2 YENEEA. CDR3 sequence reads: CASSGTANTGELFF. The CDR3 bases are TGTGCCAGCTCCGGGACAGCGAACACCGGGGAGCTGTTTTTT.

The chain joins TRBV27 to TRBJ1-5; TRBD1 aligns across 7 bases. V lost 5 bases and J lost 2; bases outside the gene matches: 9. Germline CDR1 and CDR2: MNHEY and SMNVEV (reference sequence). This CDR3 region has 16 residues. The CDR3 region has the DNA TGTGCCAGCAGTGCCCGACAGGGTTCGGGCAATCAGCCCCAGCATTTT. Encoded protein: CASSARQGSGNQPQHF.

Only one count was recorded for this clone. Relative to the germline gene, one junction end is altered; a read error may explain this. The chain has TRBV7-7 and TRBJ2-5; 12 bases agree with TRBD2. CDR3 size: 17 residues. In germline, CDR1 is SSHAT, CDR2 FNYEAQ (reference sequence). The CDR3 region has the DNA TGTGCTAGCAGCTTAGGCTCTAGCGGGAGGGCCGGGGAGACCCAGTACTTC. Amino acid sequence: CASSLGSSGRAGETQYF.

The chain uses TRBV19 and TRBJ1-2, with 8 bases that match TRBD1. The CDR3 covers 15 residues. Per germline, CDR1 LNHDA and CDR2 SQIVND (reference sequence). Trimming at V came to 0 bases and at J to 4 bases, leaving 4 bases not matched to a gene. DNA of the CDR3: TGTGCCAGTAGTATAGATCCCGGGACAGGCTATGGCTACACCTTC. Translation: CASSIDPGTGYGYTF.

This clone was seen just once. The gene calls are TRBV7-2 and TRBJ1-3, with D possibly TRBD1 on 6 matching bases. Per the germline V gene, CDR1 is SGHTA and CDR2 is FQGNSA. This CDR3 has 16 amino acids. Trimming cost V 6 bases and J 0 bases, with 15 bases left between them. Here the CDR3 DNA reads TGTGCCAGCAGTCCAGGACAGACCAGCTCTGGAAACACCATATATTTT. Protein product: CASSPGQTSSGNTIYF. The full variable domain, with the rest looked up from reference TRBV7-2 and TRBJ1-3, is GAGVSQSPSNKVTEKGKDVELRCDPISGHTALYWYRQSLGQGLEFLIYFQGNSAPDKSGLPSDRFSAERTGGSVSTLTIQRTQQEDSAVYLCASSPGQTSSGNTIYFGEGSWLTVV.

CDR3 in DNA: TGTGCCAGCAGTTTATTAACAGGGCTGACTGAAGCTTTCTTT. Protein: CASSLLTGLTEAFF. The V call is TRBV28, the J call TRBJ1-1; D is perhaps TRBD1 (6 bases). Trimming removed 1 base from V and 5 bases from J, with 11 bases in between. The CDR3 runs 14 residues. The germline V gene has CDR1 MDHEN and CDR2 SYDVKM.

This clone has just one count. V usage is TRBV7-6 and J usage is TRBJ2-1; D gene ambiguous. The germline gives CDR1 SGHVS, CDR2 FNYEAQ. V was pared by 0 bases and J by 9 bases, with 9 bases between. The CDR3 runs to 13 residues. CDR3 DNA: TGTGCCAGCAGCTTAGCGCACTTAACTGAGCAGTTCTTC. Translating gives CASSLAHLTEQFF.

The V call is TRBV13, the J call TRBJ1-1, with D uncertain. The CDR3 sequence is 12 residues long. Trimming shortened V by 0 bases and J by 6 bases, and 5 bases separated the two germline ends. The V gene's germline CDR1 is PRHDT and CDR2 FYEKMQ (reference sequence). In nucleotides, the CDR3 is TGTGCCAGCAGCTTAGGGAGTTCTGAAGCTTTCTTT. Protein sequence: CASSLGSSEAFF.

CDR3 in DNA: TGTGCCAGCAGCGAAGACAGGGCTGGGAATCAGCCCCAGCATTTT. This translates into CASSEDRAGNQPQHF. The chain uses TRBV7-9 and TRBJ1-5; 7 bases match TRBD1. The junction had 8 bases not matched to a gene; V was cut back by 5 bases and J by 4 bases. The germline V gene has CDR1 SEHNR and CDR2 FQNEAQ (reference sequence). CDR3 size: 15 residues.

The V gene is TRBV10-3, the J gene TRBJ2-2; D call uncertain. CDR1 is ENHRY, CDR2 SYGVKD, per germline. V gave up 2 bases and J gave up 6 bases, with 7 bases separating them. CDR3 length equals 13 residues. The DNA of the CDR3 is TGTGCCATCAGTGAGCTTAGAGCCGGGGAGCTGTTTTTT. It encodes CAISELRAGELFF.

This clone was recorded only once. This chain uses TRBV7-9 with TRBJ1-5; 8 positions match TRBD1. The CDR3 runs to 14 residues. The junction had 6 bases not matched to a gene; V was cut back by 6 bases and J by 5 bases. Germline CDR1 SEHNR, CDR2 FQNEAQ (reference sequence). The CDR3 spells CASRSGQDDQPQHF. The CDR3 DNA follows: TGTGCCAGCAGGTCGGGACAGGACGATCAGCCCCAGCATTTT.

The chain uses TRBV30 and TRBJ2-1; a weak D match, TRBD2 (6 bases). This CDR3 spans 13 amino acids. V lost 0 bases and J 10 bases, leaving 13 bases between the germline ends. Germline CDR1 and CDR2: GTSNPN and SVGIG (reference sequence). CDR3 sequence (DNA): TGTGCCTGGAGTGTTATCGGAGGGAGAGAGCAGTTCTTC. Translating it yields CAWSVIGGREQFF.

About this clone itself: The junction departs from the called germline gene at one end, perhaps through a read error. The chain links TRBV7-7 to TRBJ2-2; D might be TRBD2 (5 bases). Germline V gene lookup returns CDR1 SSHAT and CDR2 FNYEAQ (reference sequence). The CDR3 runs to 14 residues. The CDR3 sequence: CASSLRVSTGELVF. DNA of the CDR3: TGTGCTAGCAGCTTGAGGGTATCGACCGGGGAGCTGGTTTTT.

The gene calls are TRBV28 and TRBJ1-4, with TRBD1 matching over 7 bases. The CDR3 covers 15 residues. V shed 5 bases and J 2 bases; nucleotides not matched to a gene: 5. Germline CDR1 and CDR2: MDHEN and SYDVKM. The CDR3, as DNA: TGTGCCAGCAGTGCCCTGGGACAGACTAATGAAAAACTGTTTTTT. It translates to CASSALGQTNEKLFF.

The chain has TRBV2 and TRBJ1-5, with 7 nucleotides matching TRBD1. CDR3 length: 14 amino acids. Trimming removed 7 bases from V and 11 bases from J; junction bases left unmatched: 14. Germline V lookup: CDR1 SNHLY, CDR2 FYNNEI. This CDR3 reads CASTLGQAMGTQHF. CDR3 nucleotide sequence: TGTGCCAGCACCCTTGGACAGGCCATGGGGACCCAGCATTTT.

The chain recombines TRBV5-1 with TRBJ2-7; D remains unclear. Looked up from germline, CDR1 is SGHRS and CDR2 is YFSETQ. The ends were cut back, 1 base at V and 2 bases at J, with 13 bases in the middle. This CDR3 is 15 amino acids long. The CDR3 reads CASSLSDIGTYEQYF. In DNA form, the CDR3 reads TGCGCCAGCAGCTTGTCAGACATCGGTACCTACGAGCAGTACTTC.

V is TRBV6-5 and J is TRBJ1-2, with D possibly TRBD1 on 5 matching bases. Germline CDR1 and CDR2: MNHEY and SVGAGI. Trimming took 5 bases from V and 2 from J, leaving 9 bases between them. The CDR3 is 13 amino acids. The CDR3 here is CASSKRTNYGYTF. The CDR3 DNA sequence: TGTGCCAGCAGTAAAAGGACAAACTATGGCTACACCTTC.

This clone was picked up a small number of times. The chain is built from TRBV4-1 and TRBJ1-5; 7 bases line up with TRBD1. The CDR3 sequence is 17 residues long. Germline V gene data show CDR1 as MGHRA and CDR2 as YSYEKL. Trimming at V came to 5 bases and at J to 3 bases, leaving 13 bases not matched to a gene. CDR3 amino acids: CASSRSVVRGPNQPQHF. The DNA for the CDR3 is TGCGCCAGCAGCAGATCGGTGGTTAGGGGGCCCAATCAGCCCCAGCATTTT.

The rearrangement uses TRBV7-2 and TRBJ2-5, with 12 bases matching TRBD2. TRBJ2-7 matches the DNA end more closely, so the J call is doubtful. Germline V lookup: CDR1 SGHTA, CDR2 FQGNSA. CDR3 length: 14 residues. The CDR3 here is CASSRTSGDYEQYF. DNA for the CDR3: TGTGCCAGCAGCAGGACTAGCGGGGACTACGAGCAGTACTTC.

This clone appeared once. This sequence joins TRBV23-1 and TRBJ2-3, with 12 bases lining up with TRBD2. TRBV23-1 is noted as an ORF with a role that remains uncertain. CDR3 length: 15 residues. Unmatched junction bases numbered 2, after V lost 3 bases and J lost 4 bases. In DNA form, the CDR3 reads TGCGCCAGCAGTCAGCTAGCGGGAGGGCCAGATACGCAGTATTTT. The encoded protein is CASSQLAGGPDTQYF.

The CDR3, as DNA: TGCGCCAGCAGCCCTGGGGGCCTTACCCGAACCACTGAAGCTTTCTTT. Protein sequence: CASSPGGLTRTTEAFF. This chain joins TRBV5-1 and TRBJ1-1, with D tentatively TRBD1 (6 bases). V lost 4 bases and J 4 bases, leaving 20 bases between the germline ends. Germline V gene sequence: CDR1 SGHRS, CDR2 YFSETQ. CDR3 size: 16 residues.

V is TRBV5-8 and J is TRBJ2-1, with 9 bases identical to TRBD1. The germline V gene encodes CDR1 SGHTS and CDR2 YDEGEE. The CDR3 totals 14 residues. V was pared by 5 bases and J by 5 bases, with 5 bases of the junction left unmatched. CDR3 loop: CASRTGTGHNEQFF. For the CDR3, the DNA is TGTGCCAGCAGGACCGGGACAGGGCACAATGAGCAGTTCTTC.

This clone has just one count. Here the CDR3 DNA reads TGTGCCAGCAGCCCCCCGGTGGTCACAGGGGCCAATCAGCCCCAGCATTTT. It specifies CASSPPVVTGANQPQHF. This rearrangement joins TRBV5-4 to TRBJ1-5, with TRBD1 matching over 7 bases. Trimming at V came to 4 bases and at J to 3 bases, leaving 13 bases not matched to a gene. Germline CDR1 and CDR2: SGHNT and YYREEE (reference sequence). CDR3 length equals 17 residues.

The V call is TRBV5-4, the J call TRBJ2-2; no reliable D call. Germline V gives CDR1 SGHNT, CDR2 YYREEE (reference sequence). This CDR3 is 13 amino acids long. Trimming pared 0 bases from V and 6 bases from J, leaving 6 bases between. CDR3 in DNA: TGTGCCAGCAGCTTGGACGGTGCCGGGGAGCTGTTTTTT. This translates into CASSLDGAGELFF.

This clone was observed a single time. The V call is TRBV2, the J call TRBJ2-2; TRBD1 might be the D (6 bases). The CDR3 totals 16 residues. The ends were cut back, 7 bases at V and 2 bases at J, with 17 bases in the middle. The germline V gene has CDR1 SNHLY and CDR2 FYNNEI. CDR3 sequence reads: CASTKEGTLNTGELFF. CDR3 sequence (DNA): TGTGCCAGCACCAAAGAGGGGACACTAAACACCGGGGAGCTGTTTTTT.

The rearrangement links TRBV5-4 to TRBJ2-7; TRBD1 aligns across 8 bases. Germline CDR1 and CDR2: SGHNT and YYREEE (reference sequence). CDR3 length equals 15 residues. After removal of 4 bases from V and 4 bases from J, the junction contained 10 bases not matched to a gene. The CDR3 reads CASSPRGRGRYEQYF. CDR3 DNA sequence: TGTGCCAGCAGCCCGAGAGGCAGGGGGCGTTACGAGCAGTACTTC.

This chain links TRBV4-2 with TRBJ2-7; 13 bases fit TRBD2. The germline CDR1 and CDR2 sequences are LGHNA and YNFKEQ. The CDR3 has 15 amino acids. Unmatched junction bases numbered 5, after V lost 5 bases and J lost 4 bases. The CDR3 region is CASSTRTSGRYEQYF. The CDR3 DNA reads TGTGCCAGCAGCACCCGGACTAGCGGGAGATACGAGCAGTACTTC.

The chain links TRBV5-1 to TRBJ2-1; D is possibly TRBD1 (5 bases). This CDR3 is built from 16 residues. Germline V CDR1 and CDR2: SGHRS, YFSETQ. V was pared by 0 bases and J by 2 bases, with 12 bases between. CDR3 region: CASSLASGIPYNEQFF. The CDR3 bases are TGCGCCAGCAGCTTGGCCTCAGGGATTCCCTACAATGAGCAGTTCTTC.

J is TRBJ2-1 and V is TRBV2, with a weak D call TRBD2 (6 bases). The CDR3 consists of 15 residues. V lost 5 bases and J lost 1, with 12 bases in between. Germline V gives CDR1 SNHLY, CDR2 FYNNEI. CDR3 sequence: CASSPSGSSYNEQFF. CDR3 DNA: TGTGCCAGCAGTCCCAGCGGGTCTTCCTACAATGAGCAGTTCTTC.

The rearrangement links TRBV7-9 to TRBJ2-5, with 10 bases aligning to TRBD1. V shed 0 bases and J 5 bases; nucleotides not matched to a gene: 9. CDR3 length: 17 amino acids. Germline-derived CDR1 and CDR2 are SEHNR and FQNEAQ (reference sequence). The CDR3 DNA reads TGTGCCAGCAGCTTAGCCATCGGGACAGGGGAGAGTGAGACCCAGTACTTC. This codes for CASSLAIGTGESETQYF.